This TCR beta chain originates from a study of cytomegalovirus exposure and HLA in healthy donors. The wider study: Ancestry clustering placed about 80% of roughly 400 genotyped donors in the Caucasian-associated cluster.

General study findings and limits: High sensitivity and specificity were reportedly achieved when the classifier diagnosed cytomegalovirus status.

Worth noting for this clone: Its specificity is unknown.

CDR1 and CDR2 from the germline V gene are SGHDT and YYEEEE. The CDR3 extends over 15 amino acids. V lost 4 bases, J lost 1 base, and 14 bases lay in between. The PCR had 60 Vbeta and 13 Jbeta primers. Produced via immunoSEQ multiplex PCR; TCRdb's table is partial and in-frame only. This table has 160,000 or so clones, just over 70% appearing once. What was sequenced was PBMCs. The sequence was obtained from a man between 18 and 35 years old in good health and CMV-seropositive. V is TRBV5-6 and J is TRBJ2-5; the D gene is possibly TRBD2 (5 bases). This CDR3 is CASSPTGGPQETQYF. The CDR3, as DNA: TGTGCCAGCAGCCCCACTGGAGGACCCCAAGAGACCCAGTACTTC.